This entry concerns a single T cell receptor (beta chain). Its target is unknown. An end of the junction does not agree with germline; a read error may underlie this. The record originates from a study of blood T cells in healthy people across ages. The CDR3 has 17 amino acids. Germline assignment: CDR1 MDHEN and CDR2 SYDVKM. A J-beta primer mix and a sample-barcoded 5' primer were used in a second PCR of about 6 to 12 cycles. Each of the samples gave a minimum of 3 million paired-end reads that contained CDR3. MiXCR, run by TCRdb on the 5' RACE reads, gives a single entry per CDR3 protein. The profile shows more than 1.4 million distinct CDR3 sequences, 42% of them singletons. Study outcomes and limitations: A roughly linear fall in TCR beta diversity per million T cells was seen with increasing age.

The V call is TRBV28, the J call TRBJ2-5; D is perhaps TRBD2 (5 bases). With the DNA end fitting TRBJ2-1 better, the J assignment may be wrong. Sequenced material: blood. The sequence was obtained from a woman between 18 and 29 years old in good health. As DNA, the CDR3 is TGTGTCAGCAGTTCGCCATCCTTGGGAGCGGCCCAAGAGACCCAGTTCTTC. Translated, it gives CVSSSPSLGAAQETQFF.